These 30 T cell receptor beta chains originate from one sample sequenced in a study of cytomegalovirus exposure and HLA in healthy donors. The PCR used 60 Vbeta and 13 Jbeta primers. Data came from immunoSEQ multiplex PCR; TCRdb stores just in-frame clones and leaves some out. The sample includes 140,000 to 150,000 clones, roughly 80% of them seen just once. The sample comprised PBMCs. All receptors come from a man aged 40-55 years in good health and CMV-seropositive.

The chain has TRBV28 and TRBJ2-5; tentative D call: TRBD1 (7 bases). The V end was cut by 6 bases, the J end by 11 bases, with 25 bases between. The CDR3 has 15 amino acids. Looked up from germline, CDR1 is MDHEN and CDR2 is SYDVKM. The CDR3 sequence is CASSQGGPLVGEQYF. The CDR3 nucleotides are TGTGCCAGCAGCCAGGGGGGACCCTTGGTAGGTGAGCAGTACTTC.

The rearrangement uses TRBV28 and TRBJ1-2, with D perhaps TRBD1 (6 bases). CDR3 length: 14 amino acids. CDR1 is MDHEN and CDR2 is SYDVKM in the germline V gene. With 2 bases removed from V and 2 bases from J, the gap between germline ends came to 9 bases. CDR3 in DNA: TGTGCCAGCAGTTTAAGGGGGACGAACTATGGCTACACCTTC. This sequence encodes CASSLRGTNYGYTF.

A word on this clone: Within the sample, other DNA sequences also encode this same CDR3. The chain recombines TRBV27 with TRBJ2-1, with 8 bases identical to TRBD2. Germline V lookup: CDR1 MNHEY, CDR2 SMNVEV (reference sequence). The J segment lost 1 base and the V segment lost 2 bases, leaving 1 base of the junction unmatched. CDR3 length: 15 residues. This chain's CDR3 is CASSLPGGSYNEQFF. The DNA for the CDR3 is TGTGCCAGCAGTTTACCGGGAGGGTCCTACAATGAGCAGTTCTTC.

The chain is built from TRBV21-1 and TRBJ1-5. TRBV21-1 is marked as a pseudogene. CDR3 length equals 20 residues. The CDR3 sequence is CASSKFFTRRAREESKPQHF. The DNA of the CDR3 is TGTGCCAGCAGCAAATTTTTCACTAGGCGGGCCAGGGAGGAAAGCAAGCCCCAGCATTTT.

The chain links TRBV7-6 to TRBJ2-1; no reliable D call. V was cut by 3 bases and J by 16 bases, with 7 bases left in between. Germline assignment: CDR1 SGHVS and CDR2 FNYEAQ. The CDR3 has 9 amino acids. The CDR3 loop reads CASSFRSFF. In DNA, the CDR3 is TGTGCCAGCAGCTTTAGATCCTTCTTC.

The V and J genes are TRBV5-4 and TRBJ2-3; 10 positions match TRBD2. The CDR3 is 16 amino acids. The V segment lost 4 bases and the J segment 1 base; nucleotides outside the gene matches: 6. Germline CDR1 reads SGHNT; CDR2 reads YYREEE (reference sequence). The CDR3 bases are TGTGCCAGCAGCCCTCCGGGGACTAGCGGCACAGATACGCAGTATTTT. As protein: CASSPPGTSGTDTQYF.

The DNA of the CDR3 is TGTGCCAGCAGCGTAGGAGGAGCGGGAGCCTACAATGAGCAGTTCTTC. It codes for CASSVGGAGAYNEQFF. The chain carries TRBV9 and TRBJ2-1; 8 bases agree with TRBD2. J gave up 2 bases and V 0 bases, and 4 bases lay outside the gene matches. From germline, CDR1 is SGDLS and CDR2 YYNGEE. CDR3 length equals 16 residues. The entire variable domain, with the rest obtained from reference TRBV9 and TRBJ2-1, is as follows: DSGVTQTPKHLITATGQRVTLRCSPRSGDLSVYWYQQSLDQGLQFLIQYYNGEERAKGNILERFSAQQFPDLHSELNLSSLELGDSALYFCASSVGGAGAYNEQFFGPGTRLTVL.

The rearrangement links TRBV7-9 to TRBJ2-7; a possible D gene is TRBD2 (5 bases). Trimming took off 6 bases at V and 1 base at J, with 10 bases between the two ends. This CDR3 region has 13 residues. CDR1 SEHNR and CDR2 FQNEAQ come from the germline V gene (reference sequence). CDR3 bases: TGTGCCAGCAGACGAGCGGTATCCTACGAGCAGTACTTC. This codes for CASRRAVSYEQYF.

The chain uses TRBV19 and TRBJ2-7; 7 nucleotides agree with TRBD2. Germline loops: CDR1 LNHDA, CDR2 SQIVND (reference sequence). The J segment lost 2 bases and the V segment lost 3 bases, leaving 10 bases of the junction unmatched. The CDR3 consists of 16 residues. CDR3 sequence: CASSMYGGSATYEQYF. The DNA of the CDR3 is TGTGCCAGTAGTATGTATGGCGGGAGCGCAACCTACGAGCAGTACTTC. Full variable domain (rest looked up from reference TRBV19 and TRBJ2-7): DGGITQSPKYLFRKEGQNVTLSCEQNLNHDAMYWYRQDPGQGLRLIYYSQIVNDFQKGDIAEGYSVSREKKESFPLTVTSAQKNPTAFYLCASSMYGGSATYEQYFGPGTRLTVT.

The genes are TRBV27 and TRBJ1-1; 8 bases match TRBD1. CDR3 size: 12 residues. Germline V gives CDR1 MNHEY, CDR2 SMNVEV (reference sequence). With 5 bases clipped from V and 7 bases from J, the junction kept 3 bases outside the gene matches. CDR3 sequence (DNA): TGTGCCAGCAGTGAGGGGACAGGTGAAGCTTTCTTT. Its protein product is CASSEGTGEAFF.

By share, this clone ranks as medium-sized. The chain links TRBV7-9 to TRBJ1-2; D may be TRBD1 (5 bases). Germline V CDR1 and CDR2: SEHNR, FQNEAQ (reference sequence). This CDR3 contains 16 residues. Trimming removed 5 bases from V and 6 bases from J, with 22 bases in between. CDR3 nucleotides: TGTGCCAGCAGCGGCCCATGGGGGGGGAGTGAGGATGGCTACACCTTC. Protein product: CASSGPWGGSEDGYTF.

The chain couples TRBV2 to TRBJ2-5; 7 nucleotides align to TRBD1. The trim removed 4 bases at V and 5 bases at J, leaving 10 bases unmatched. Germline V gene data show CDR1 as SNHLY and CDR2 as FYNNEI. The CDR3 sequence is 15 residues long. The CDR3 spells CASSARSGGVETQYF. In DNA form, the CDR3 reads TGTGCCAGCAGTGCTAGGTCAGGGGGAGTTGAGACCCAGTACTTC.

V and J are TRBV11-2 and TRBJ2-4; possible D gene TRBD2, 5 bases. CDR3 length equals 15 residues. Germline CDR1 reads SGHAT; CDR2 reads FQNNGV. Trimming shortened V by 4 bases and J by 7 bases, and 17 bases separated the two germline ends. CDR3 nucleotide sequence: TGTGCCAGCAGCTCGTGGACTCAACGGATGAACATTCAGTACTTC. Protein product: CASSSWTQRMNIQYF.

The chain employs TRBV7-8 and TRBJ2-5; 12 nucleotides align to TRBD1. CDR1 and CDR2 from the germline V gene are SGHVS and FQNEAQ. This CDR3 spans 17 amino acids. After removal of 7 bases from V and 6 bases from J, the junction contained 15 bases not matched to a gene. The CDR3 sequence: CASNRDRGLAATQTQYF. CDR3 bases: TGTGCCAGCAACCGGGACAGGGGGCTGGCTGCTACACAGACCCAGTACTTC.

As regards this clone: Distinct nucleotide sequences in the sample also encode this CDR3. The rearrangement links TRBV7-9 to TRBJ1-1, with 7 bases identical to TRBD1. V was pared by 1 base and J by 1 base, with 0 bases of the junction left unmatched. Looked up from germline, CDR1 is SEHNR and CDR2 is FQNEAQ (reference sequence). This CDR3 comprises 14 residues. CDR3 nucleotides: TGTGCCAGCAGCTTAGGACAGGGGAACACTGAAGCTTTCTTT. Its translation is CASSLGQGNTEAFF.

V and J are TRBV7-3 and TRBJ2-1; 15 nucleotides line up with TRBD2. The CDR3 is 18 amino acids. In germline, CDR1 is SGHTA, CDR2 FQGTGA. The J segment lost 7 bases and the V segment lost 0 bases, leaving 7 bases of the junction unmatched. The CDR3 spells CASSLTSGTSGRLNEQFF. CDR3 sequence (DNA): TGTGCCAGCAGCTTAACTTCTGGGACTAGCGGGAGGCTTAATGAGCAGTTCTTC.

This sequence joins TRBV19 and TRBJ1-2; maybe TRBD1 (6 bases). The CDR3 is made up of 16 amino acids. V was trimmed by 3 bases and J by 4 bases, leaving 18 bases between them. The germline gives CDR1 LNHDA, CDR2 SQIVND (reference sequence). CDR3 protein: CASSMRQDTTVYGYTF. The CDR3 nucleotides are TGTGCCAGTAGTATGCGACAGGATACCACGGTCTATGGCTACACCTTC.

The chain carries TRBV7-3 and TRBJ2-1, with 10 nucleotides matching TRBD2. The ends lost 5 bases at V and 1 base at J; junction bases unmatched: 5. CDR3 length: 16 amino acids. The germline gives CDR1 SGHTA, CDR2 FQGTGA. CDR3 nucleotide sequence: TGTGCCAGCAGCCCGGGGACTAGCGCGTCCTACAATGAGCAGTTCTTC. It translates to CASSPGTSASYNEQFF.

This clone was found a few times. The V gene is TRBV28, the J gene TRBJ2-7, with 7 nucleotides matching TRBD1. Germline trimming cut 3 bases from V and 2 bases from J; bases unmatched to any gene: 4. Per germline, CDR1 MDHEN and CDR2 SYDVKM. The CDR3 is 14 residues long. CDR3 in DNA: TGTGCCAGCAGTTTGGAACAGGGGCCCTACGAGCAGTACTTC. Amino acid sequence: CASSLEQGPYEQYF.

This clone appeared once. The chain joins TRBV7-3 to TRBJ2-3; 9 bases agree with TRBD2. Unmatched junction bases numbered 6, after V lost 1 base and J lost 7 bases. CDR1 and CDR2 (germline): SGHTA, FQGTGA. The length of the CDR3 is 15 residues. This CDR3 is CASSLMSSGVNTQYF. CDR3 coding DNA: TGTGCCAGCAGCTTAATGTCTAGCGGGGTAAATACGCAGTATTTT. Filled out from reference TRBV7-3 and TRBJ2-3, the complete variable domain reads GAGVSQTPSNKVTEKGKYVELRCDPISGHTALYWYRQSLGQGPEFLIYFQGTGAADDSGLPNDRFFAVRPEGSVSTLKIQRTERGDSAVYLCASSLMSSGVNTQYFGPGTRLTVL.

V usage is TRBV7-6 and J usage is TRBJ2-1; a possible D gene is TRBD2 (5 bases). Trimming stripped 1 base from V and 1 base from J, with 17 bases between. In germline, CDR1 is SGHVS, CDR2 FNYEAQ. This CDR3 comprises 18 residues. CDR3 nucleotide sequence: TGTGCCAGCAGCTTAGAGCTGGCCGTCGCGGGTTCCTACAATGAGCAGTTCTTC. This translates into CASSLELAVAGSYNEQFF.

This chain links TRBV27 with TRBJ2-2; TRBD2 agrees at 7 bases. Per the germline V gene, CDR1 is MNHEY and CDR2 is SMNVEV (reference sequence). V shed 5 bases and J 2 bases; nucleotides not matched to a gene: 8. The CDR3 runs to 16 residues. Here the CDR3 DNA reads TGTGCCAGCAGTCTAGGGGACTACACAAACACCGGGGAGCTGTTTTTT. Translated, it gives CASSLGDYTNTGELFF.

This rearrangement joins TRBV18 to TRBJ2-7; 7 bases agree with TRBD2. J was trimmed by 7 bases and V by 0 bases; bases with no gene match: 6. Germline CDR1 reads KGHSH; CDR2 reads LQKENI. This CDR3 comprises 14 residues. The CDR3 DNA reads as TGTGCCAGCTCACCACCGGGCCTAGCGGAAGAGCAGTACTTC. Translated: CASSPPGLAEEQYF.

The genes are TRBV7-9 and TRBJ2-3, with 7 bases lining up with TRBD1. V lost 7 bases to trimming and J lost 5 bases; unmatched junction nucleotides: 21. Per the germline V gene, CDR1 is SEHNR and CDR2 is FQNEAQ (reference sequence). CDR3 length: 18 amino acids. This chain's CDR3 is CASTPAAGAGGKGDTQYF. CDR3 bases: TGTGCCAGCACCCCAGCCGCCGGAGCAGGGGGAAAGGGAGATACGCAGTATTTT.

This rearrangement joins TRBV6-1 to TRBJ1-1, with D maybe TRBD1 (5 bases). The CDR3 is made up of 13 amino acids. Germline CDR1 MNHNS, CDR2 SASEGT. V lost 7 bases and J 1 base, leaving 10 bases between the germline ends. The CDR3 is CASTPDKNTEAFF. For the CDR3, the DNA is TGTGCCAGCACTCCGGACAAGAACACTGAAGCTTTCTTT.

The chain uses TRBV19 and TRBJ1-5; TRBD1 aligns across 7 bases. V dropped 6 bases and J dropped 2; count of bases not matched to a gene: 13. The germline V gene has CDR1 LNHDA and CDR2 SQIVND (reference sequence). CDR3 length: 17 residues. The CDR3 bases are TGTGCCAGTAGCGGGGACAGCATCTCATCCGGCAATCAGCCCCAGCATTTT. It codes for CASSGDSISSGNQPQHF.

On this clone: Other DNA variants within this sample encode the same CDR3. The CDR3: CAIKPLPKGAQSLNEKLFF. For the CDR3, the DNA is TGTGCCATCAAGCCCTTGCCCAAGGGGGCGCAGAGCCTTAATGAAAAACTGTTTTTT. This chain links TRBV27 with TRBJ1-4; the match to TRBD1 covers 7 bases. Per the germline V gene, CDR1 is MNHEY and CDR2 is SMNVEV (reference sequence). The CDR3 totals 19 residues. J lost 4 bases, V lost 10 bases, and 24 bases had no gene match.

In its sample, this clone was seen a few times. The rearrangement links TRBV30 to TRBJ2-3, with a weak D call TRBD1 (6 bases). Germline V gene sequence: CDR1 GTSNPN, CDR2 SVGIG (reference sequence). Trimming cost V 5 bases and J 4 bases, with 10 bases left between them. This CDR3 comprises 12 residues. This chain's CDR3 is CAWEQGPDTQYF. The CDR3 region has the DNA TGTGCCTGGGAACAGGGTCCAGATACGCAGTATTTT.

CDR3 coding DNA: TGTGCCAGCAGCGTATGGAGCTCGGGCACTGAAGCTTTCTTT. This gives the protein CASSVWSSGTEAFF. The V gene is TRBV9, the J gene TRBJ1-1; no clear D gene. The germline V gene encodes CDR1 SGDLS and CDR2 YYNGEE. The V gene lost 1 base and the J gene lost 4 bases, with 11 bases spanning the gap. There are 14 residues in the CDR3.

In its sample, this clone was seen a few times. The chain links TRBV6-5 to TRBJ2-3; 8 bases agree with TRBD1. The V segment lost 5 bases and the J segment 3 bases; nucleotides outside the gene matches: 1. The CDR3 extends over 13 amino acids. Germline CDR1 is MNHEY and CDR2 is SVGAGI. The CDR3 sequence: CASSRQGTDTQYF. For the CDR3, the DNA is TGTGCCAGCAGTCGACAGGGGACAGATACGCAGTATTTT.